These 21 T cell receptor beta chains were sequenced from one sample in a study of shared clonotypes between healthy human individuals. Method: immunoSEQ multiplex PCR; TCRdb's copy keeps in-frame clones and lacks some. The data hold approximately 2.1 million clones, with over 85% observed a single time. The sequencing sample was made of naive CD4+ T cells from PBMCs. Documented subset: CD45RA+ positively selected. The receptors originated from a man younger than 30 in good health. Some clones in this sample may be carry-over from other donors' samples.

This CDR3 is CASSLGRNTYEQYF. Written as DNA, the CDR3 is TGTGCCAGCAGCCTCGGACGGAATACCTACGAGCAGTACTTC. This chain uses TRBV11-2 with TRBJ2-7, with unresolved D. Germline V lookup: CDR1 SGHAT, CDR2 FQNNGV. V was cut by 5 bases and J by 2 bases, with 13 bases left in between. The CDR3 length is 14 residues.

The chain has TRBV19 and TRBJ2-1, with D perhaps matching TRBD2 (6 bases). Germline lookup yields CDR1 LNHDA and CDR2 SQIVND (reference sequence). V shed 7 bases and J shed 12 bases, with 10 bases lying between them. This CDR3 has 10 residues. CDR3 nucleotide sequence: TGTGCCAGTACCGGGAGTCGGCAGTTCTTC. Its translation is CASTGSRQFF.

In DNA, the CDR3 is TGTGCCAGCAGCCAAAGACAGGGGACGAACACCGGGGAGCTGTTTTTT. Translating gives CASSQRQGTNTGELFF. The V and J genes are TRBV5-5 and TRBJ2-2; 8 bases match TRBD1. The germline CDR1 and CDR2 sequences are SGHKS and YYEKEE (reference sequence). V was clipped by 4 bases and J by 0 bases; unmatched bases: 5. This CDR3 spans 16 amino acids.

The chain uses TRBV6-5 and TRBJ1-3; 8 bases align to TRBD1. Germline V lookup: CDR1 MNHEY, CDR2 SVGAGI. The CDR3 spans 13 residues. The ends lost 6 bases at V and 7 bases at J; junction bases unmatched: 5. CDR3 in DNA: TGTGCCAGCAGCCCCCGACAGGGGAACACCATATATTTT. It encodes CASSPRQGNTIYF.

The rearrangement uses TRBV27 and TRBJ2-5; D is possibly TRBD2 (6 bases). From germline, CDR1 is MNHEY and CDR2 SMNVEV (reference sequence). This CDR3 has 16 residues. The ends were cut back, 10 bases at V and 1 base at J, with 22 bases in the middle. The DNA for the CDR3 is TGTGCCACCAGAACCGGGGTAGCGGCTACCCAAGAGACCCAGTACTTC. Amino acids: CATRTGVAATQETQYF.

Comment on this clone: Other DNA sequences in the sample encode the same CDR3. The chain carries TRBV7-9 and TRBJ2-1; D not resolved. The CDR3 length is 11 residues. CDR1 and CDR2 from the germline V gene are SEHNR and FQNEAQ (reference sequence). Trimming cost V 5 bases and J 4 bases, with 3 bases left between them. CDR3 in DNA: TGTGCCAGCAGCACGTACAATGAGCAGTTCTTC. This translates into CASSTYNEQFF.

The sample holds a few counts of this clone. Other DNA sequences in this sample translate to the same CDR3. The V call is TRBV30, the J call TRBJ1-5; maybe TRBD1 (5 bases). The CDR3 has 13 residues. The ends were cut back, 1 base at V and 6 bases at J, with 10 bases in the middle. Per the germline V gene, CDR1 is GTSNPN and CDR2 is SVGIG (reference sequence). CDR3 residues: CAWSGQGAQPQHF. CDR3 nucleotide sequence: TGTGCCTGGAGTGGGCAGGGCGCTCAGCCCCAGCATTTT.

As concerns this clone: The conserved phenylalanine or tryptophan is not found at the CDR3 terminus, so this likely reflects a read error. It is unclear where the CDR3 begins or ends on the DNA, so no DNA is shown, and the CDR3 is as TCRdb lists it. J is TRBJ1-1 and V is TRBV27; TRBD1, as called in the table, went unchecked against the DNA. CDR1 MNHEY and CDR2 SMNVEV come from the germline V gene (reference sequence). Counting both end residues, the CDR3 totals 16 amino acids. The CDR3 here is CASRGRTIQGGLNLTL.

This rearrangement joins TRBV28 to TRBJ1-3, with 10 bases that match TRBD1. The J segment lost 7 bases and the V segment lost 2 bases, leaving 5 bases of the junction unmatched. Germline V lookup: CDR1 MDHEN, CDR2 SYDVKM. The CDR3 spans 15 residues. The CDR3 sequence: CASSLPPGQGNTIYF. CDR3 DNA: TGTGCCAGCAGTTTACCTCCGGGACAGGGGAACACCATATATTTT.

CDR3 DNA sequence: TGTGCCAGTAGTCCCCGAGGAGGGGTCAATGAGCAGTTCTTC. Translation: CASSPRGGVNEQFF. This rearrangement joins TRBV19 to TRBJ2-1; D is perhaps TRBD2 (6 bases). V lost 5 bases and J lost 6, with 14 bases in between. This CDR3 has 14 amino acids. CDR1 LNHDA and CDR2 SQIVND come from the germline V gene (reference sequence).

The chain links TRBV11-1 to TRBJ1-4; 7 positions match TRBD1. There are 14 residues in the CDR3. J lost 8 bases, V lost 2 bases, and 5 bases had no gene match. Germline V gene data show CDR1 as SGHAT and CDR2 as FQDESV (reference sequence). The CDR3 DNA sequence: TGTGCCAGCAGCTTACAAGGGGGCGACGAAAAACTGTTTTTT. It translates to CASSLQGGDEKLFF. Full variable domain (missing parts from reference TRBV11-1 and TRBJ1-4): EAEVAQSPRYKITEKSQAVAFWCDPISGHATLYWYRQILGQGPELLVQFQDESVVDDSQLPKDRFSAERLKGVDSTLKIQPAELGDSAMYLCASSLQGGDEKLFFGSGTQLSVL.

The CDR3 reads CASSHRNEQFF. The DNA of the CDR3 is TGTGCCAGCAGCCATCGGAATGAGCAGTTCTTC. V is TRBV14 and J is TRBJ2-1; D uncertain. Germline CDR1 SGHDN, CDR2 FVKESK. Trimming cost V 3 bases and J 7 bases, with 4 bases left between them. The CDR3 has 11 residues.

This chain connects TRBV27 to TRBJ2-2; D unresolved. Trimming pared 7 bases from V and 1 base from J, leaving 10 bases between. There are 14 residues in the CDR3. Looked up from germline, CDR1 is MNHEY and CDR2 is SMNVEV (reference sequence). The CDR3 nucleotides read TGTGCCAGCAATAGGTCATTGAACACCGGGGAGCTGTTTTTT. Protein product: CASNRSLNTGELFF.

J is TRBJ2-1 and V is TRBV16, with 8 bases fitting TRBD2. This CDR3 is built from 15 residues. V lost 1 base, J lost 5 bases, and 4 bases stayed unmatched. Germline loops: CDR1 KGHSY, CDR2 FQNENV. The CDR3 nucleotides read TGTGCCAGCAGCCAATTAGTAGCGGGGAACAATGAGCAGTTCTTC. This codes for CASSQLVAGNNEQFF.

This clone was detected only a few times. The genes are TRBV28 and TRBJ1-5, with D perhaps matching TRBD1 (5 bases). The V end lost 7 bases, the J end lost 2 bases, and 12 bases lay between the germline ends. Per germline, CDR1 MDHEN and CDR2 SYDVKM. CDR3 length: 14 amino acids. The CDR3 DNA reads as TGTGCCAGCAATGCTGGGGGGGGCAATCAGCCCCAGCATTTT. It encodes CASNAGGGNQPQHF. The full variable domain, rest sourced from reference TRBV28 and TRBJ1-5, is DVKVTQSSRYLVKRTGEKVFLECVQDMDHENMFWYRQDPGLGLRLIYFSYDVKMKEKGDIPEGYSVSREKKERFSLILESASTNQTSMYLCASNAGGGNQPQHFGDGTRLSIL.

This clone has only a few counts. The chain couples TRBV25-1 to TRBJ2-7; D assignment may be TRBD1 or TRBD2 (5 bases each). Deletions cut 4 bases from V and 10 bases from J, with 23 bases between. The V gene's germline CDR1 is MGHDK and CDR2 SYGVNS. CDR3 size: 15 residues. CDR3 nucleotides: TGTGCCAGCAGTGGACTGGGACCCTTCGGCGAAGGTCAGTACTTC. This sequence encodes CASSGLGPFGEGQYF.

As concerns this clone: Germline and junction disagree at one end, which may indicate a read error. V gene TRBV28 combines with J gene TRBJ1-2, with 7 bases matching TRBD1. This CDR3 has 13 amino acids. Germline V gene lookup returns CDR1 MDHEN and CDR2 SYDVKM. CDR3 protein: CTSSPGGRNGYTF. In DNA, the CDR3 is TGTACCAGCAGTCCAGGGGGTAGGAATGGCTACACCTTC.

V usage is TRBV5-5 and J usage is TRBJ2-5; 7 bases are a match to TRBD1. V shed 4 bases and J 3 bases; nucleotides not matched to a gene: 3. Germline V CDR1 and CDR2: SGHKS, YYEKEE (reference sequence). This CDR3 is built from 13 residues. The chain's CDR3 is CASSRDRKETQYF. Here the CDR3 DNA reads TGTGCCAGCAGCCGGGACAGAAAAGAGACCCAGTACTTC.

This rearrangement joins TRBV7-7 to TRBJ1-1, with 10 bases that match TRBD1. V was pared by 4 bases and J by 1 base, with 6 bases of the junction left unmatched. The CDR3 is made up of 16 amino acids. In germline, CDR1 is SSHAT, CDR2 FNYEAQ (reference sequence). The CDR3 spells CASSSLRDRGNTEAFF. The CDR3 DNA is TGTGCCAGCAGCTCCCTTAGGGACAGGGGGAACACTGAAGCTTTCTTT.

The CDR3 reads CASSRSGRDAGELFF. The CDR3 DNA is TGTGCCAGCAGCCGAAGCGGCCGCGACGCCGGGGAGCTGTTTTTT. The V and J genes are TRBV9 and TRBJ2-2; TRBD2 might be the D (5 bases). Germline-derived CDR1 and CDR2 are SGDLS and YYNGEE. V lost 4 bases, J lost 6 bases, and 16 bases lay in between. This CDR3 contains 15 residues.

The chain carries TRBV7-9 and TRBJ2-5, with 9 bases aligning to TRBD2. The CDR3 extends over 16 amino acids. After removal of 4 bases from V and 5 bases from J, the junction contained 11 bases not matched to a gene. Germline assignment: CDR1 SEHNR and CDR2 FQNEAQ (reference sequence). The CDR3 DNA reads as TGTGCCAGCAGCTGGATTTCGGCTAGCGGGACGGAGACCCAGTACTTC. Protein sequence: CASSWISASGTETQYF.